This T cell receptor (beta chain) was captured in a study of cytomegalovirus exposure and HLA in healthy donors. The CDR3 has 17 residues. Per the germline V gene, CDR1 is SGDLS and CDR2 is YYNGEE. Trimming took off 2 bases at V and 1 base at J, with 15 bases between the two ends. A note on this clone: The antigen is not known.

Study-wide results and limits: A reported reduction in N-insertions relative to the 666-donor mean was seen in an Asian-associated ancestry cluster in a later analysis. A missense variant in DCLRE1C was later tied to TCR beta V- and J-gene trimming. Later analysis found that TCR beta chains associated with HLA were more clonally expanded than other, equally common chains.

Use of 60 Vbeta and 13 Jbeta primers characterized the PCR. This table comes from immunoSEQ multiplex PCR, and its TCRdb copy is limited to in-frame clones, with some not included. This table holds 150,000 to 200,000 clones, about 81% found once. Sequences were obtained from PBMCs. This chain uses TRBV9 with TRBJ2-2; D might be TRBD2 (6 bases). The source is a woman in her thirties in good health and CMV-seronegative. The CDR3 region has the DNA TGTGCCAGCAGCGTCAGTAACGGGGGTAGGAACACCGGGGAGCTGTTTTTT. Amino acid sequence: CASSVSNGGRNTGELFF.